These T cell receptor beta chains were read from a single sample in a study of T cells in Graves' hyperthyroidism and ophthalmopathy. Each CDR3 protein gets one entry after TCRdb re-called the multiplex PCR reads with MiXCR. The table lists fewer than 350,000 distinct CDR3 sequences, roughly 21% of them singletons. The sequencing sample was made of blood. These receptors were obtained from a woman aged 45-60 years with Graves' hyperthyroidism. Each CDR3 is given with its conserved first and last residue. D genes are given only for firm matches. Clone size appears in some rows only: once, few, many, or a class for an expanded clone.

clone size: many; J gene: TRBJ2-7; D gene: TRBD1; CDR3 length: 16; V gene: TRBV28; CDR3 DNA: TGTGCCAGCATGGGGGGGGGTGGACAGGGGACCTACGAGCAGTACTTC; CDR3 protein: CASMGGGGQGTYEQYF
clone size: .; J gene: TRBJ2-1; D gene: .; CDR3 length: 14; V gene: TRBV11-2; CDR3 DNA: TGTGCCAGCCAAATACAAGGGGACTACAATGAGCAGTTCTTC; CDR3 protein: CASQIQGDYNEQFF
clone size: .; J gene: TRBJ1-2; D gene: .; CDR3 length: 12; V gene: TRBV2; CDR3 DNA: TGTGCCAGCAGCTATGTGACCGATGGCTACACCTTC; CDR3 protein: CASSYVTDGYTF
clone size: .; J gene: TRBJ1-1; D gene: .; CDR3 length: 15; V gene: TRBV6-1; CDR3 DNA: TGTGCCAGCAGTGCCTTCTCTCAGGGGAACACTGAAGCTTTCTTT; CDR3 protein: CASSAFSQGNTEAFF
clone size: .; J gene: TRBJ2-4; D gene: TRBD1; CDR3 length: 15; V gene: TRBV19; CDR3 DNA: TGTGCCAGTAGTATCACAGGGGGGGCCAAAAACATTCAGTACTTC; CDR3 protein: CASSITGGAKNIQYF
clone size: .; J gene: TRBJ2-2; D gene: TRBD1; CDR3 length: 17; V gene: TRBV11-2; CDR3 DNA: TGTGCCAGCAGCCCGACCGGGACAGGGGTTACCACCGGGGAGCTGTTTTTT; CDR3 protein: CASSPTGTGVTTGELFF
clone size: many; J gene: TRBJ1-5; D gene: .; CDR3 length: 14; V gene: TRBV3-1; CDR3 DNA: TGTGCCAGCAGAATGAGTGGCGGCAATCAGCCCCAGCATTTT; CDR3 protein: CASRMSGGNQPQHF
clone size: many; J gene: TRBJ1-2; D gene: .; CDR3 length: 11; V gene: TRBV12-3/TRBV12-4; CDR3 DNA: TGTGCCAGCAGTTTAGGACGTGGCTACACCTTC; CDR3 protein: CASSLGRGYTF
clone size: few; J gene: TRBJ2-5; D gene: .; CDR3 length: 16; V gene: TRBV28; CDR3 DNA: TGTGCCAGCAGTTACGGGCGGGGGCCCCGACAAGAGACCCAGTACTTC; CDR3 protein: CASSYGRGPRQETQYF
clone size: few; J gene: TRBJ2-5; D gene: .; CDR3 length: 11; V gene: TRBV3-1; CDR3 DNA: TGTGCCACTTACAGGGAAGAGACCCAGTACTTC; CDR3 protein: CATYREETQYF
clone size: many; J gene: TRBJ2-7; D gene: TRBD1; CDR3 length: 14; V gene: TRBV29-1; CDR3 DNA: TGCAGCGTTGTAAGGGACAGGGGAGGCCACGAGCAGTACTTC; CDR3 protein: CSVVRDRGGHEQYF
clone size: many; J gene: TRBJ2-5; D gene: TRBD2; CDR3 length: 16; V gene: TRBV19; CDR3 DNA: TGTGCCAGTAGGACTATCGGACTAGCGGGAGAAGAGACCCAGTACTTC; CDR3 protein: CASRTIGLAGEETQYF
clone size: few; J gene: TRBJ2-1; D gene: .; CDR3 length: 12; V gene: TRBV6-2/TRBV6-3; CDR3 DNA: TGTGCCAGCAGTCGCGGGACCGGTGAGCAGTTCTTC; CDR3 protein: CASSRGTGEQFF
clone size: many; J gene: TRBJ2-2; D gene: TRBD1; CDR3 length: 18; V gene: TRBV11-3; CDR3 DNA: TGTGCCAGCAGCTTAGTCCCCTCCGGGACAGGGAGAGCCGGGGAGCTGTTTTTT; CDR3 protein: CASSLVPSGTGRAGELFF
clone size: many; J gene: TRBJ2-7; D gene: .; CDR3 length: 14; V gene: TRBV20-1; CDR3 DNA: TGCAGTGCGATACCGGCCGGGACACCCTACGAGCAGTACTTC; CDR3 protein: CSAIPAGTPYEQYF
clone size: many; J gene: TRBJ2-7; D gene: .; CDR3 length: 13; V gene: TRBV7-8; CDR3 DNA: TGTGCCAGCAGCTTCGGAGCAACCTACGAGCAGTACTTC; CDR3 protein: CASSFGATYEQYF
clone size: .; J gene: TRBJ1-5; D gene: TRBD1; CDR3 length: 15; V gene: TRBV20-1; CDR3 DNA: TGCAGTGCTAGGGGAATAGGACAGGGCAATCAGCCCCAGCATTTT; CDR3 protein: CSARGIGQGNQPQHF
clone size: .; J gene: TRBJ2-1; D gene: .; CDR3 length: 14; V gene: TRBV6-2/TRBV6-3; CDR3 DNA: TGTGCCAGCAGTTACAGACTGTCTCCGGGTGAGCAGTTCTTC; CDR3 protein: CASSYRLSPGEQFF
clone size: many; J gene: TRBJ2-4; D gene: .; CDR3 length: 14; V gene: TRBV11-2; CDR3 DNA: TGTGCCAGCAGCTCCGTTATGGGACGAAACATTCAGTACTTC; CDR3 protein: CASSSVMGRNIQYF
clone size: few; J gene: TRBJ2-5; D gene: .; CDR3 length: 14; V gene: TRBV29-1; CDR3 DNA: TGCAGCGTTACAGCCGGGACAAGCAGGGAGACCCAGTACTTC; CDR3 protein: CSVTAGTSRETQYF
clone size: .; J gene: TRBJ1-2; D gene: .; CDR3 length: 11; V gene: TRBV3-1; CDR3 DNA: TGTGCCTGGAATGAGGCAGATGGCTACACCTTC; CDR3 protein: CAWNEADGYTF